This T cell receptor (beta chain) was found in a study of Ad26.COV2.S vaccination and SARS-CoV-2 variants (dated by TCRdb to 2020 to 2023). About the study as a whole: Vaccine-arm donors were drawn from COV1001, a multicentre, randomized, double-blind, placebo-controlled phase I-IIa trial of Ad26.COV2.S in healthy adults. Investigators did not know the trial group allocation while performing experiments and assessing outcomes. The specificity and breadth of SARS-CoV-2-reactive T cell receptors after Ad26.COV2.S vaccination were assessed by TCRbeta repertoire sequencing. The TCR-sequenced set comprised about 32 samples: around 20 Ad26.COV2.S vaccine recipients, 5 placebo recipients and 8 SARS-CoV-2 convalescent individuals. Dosing of Ad26.COV2.S was intramuscular, at either 5x10^10 or 1x10^11 viral particles, delivered as one shot or as two shots spaced 56 days apart. Trial participants were randomized into five groups of five: low-dose or high-dose Ad26.COV2.S given once or twice, or placebo on both occasions.

Findings and caveats that apply to the study as a whole: The authors noted that total T cell responses may have been underestimated by the TCR breadth and depth analyses. Comparable non-spike TCR breadth was observed between vaccine and placebo recipients, consistent with only spike being contained in the vaccine. After vaccination, substantial breadth of spike-specific CD8+ and CD4+ T cell responses was reported. The study was not powered to compare responses between vaccine doses or regimens. Compared with placebo recipients, Ad26.COV2.S recipients showed higher spike-specific TCR breadth (P = 0.0014).

The treatment or condition label of this sample denotes: about 20 received Ad26.COV2.S at low or high dose, single or two shots; roughly five received placebo; per-sample allocation not given. Repertoires of vaccine and placebo recipients were sequenced from samples collected on day 63 after the first injection. Cohort 1b enrolled 25 to 30 adults aged 18-55 years at a single site in Boston, USA, between 29 July and 7 August 2020. Ad26.COV2.S was a replication-incompetent adenovirus type 26 vector expressing a prefusion-stabilized SARS-CoV-2 spike protein from the original Wuhan strain. CDR1 and CDR2, per the germline V gene, are MNHEY and SVGEGT. From its cysteine to its phenylalanine, the CDR3 spans 15 amino acids. Just the 45-base CDR3 DNA is kept, in frame starting at base 1. V is trimmed back by 5 bases and J by 6 bases, and the junction contains 10 bases that no gene match accounts for. As for this clone: Its specific antigen is unknown. No base quality values were provided; no much bigger clone lies one nucleotide off.

The immunoSEQ Assay was used to sequence TCRbeta CDR3 regions. After extraction, genomic DNA underwent amplification by bias-controlled multiplex PCR, followed by high-throughput sequencing. Per the original workflow: Collapsing and filtering of sequences were performed to quantify the absolute abundance of each unique TCRbeta CDR3 region. T cell fraction was estimated by normalizing TCRbeta template counts to usable DNA, which was measured by amplifying reference genes present in all nucleated cells. Repertoire TCRs were annotated as SARS-CoV-2-specific when V gene, CDR3 amino acid sequence and J gene were exactly matched to a known reactive TCR set. The reference SARS-CoV-2 TCR set came from MIRA and was filtered for enrichment in COVID-19-positive ImmuneCODE repertoires, removing public or cross-reactive TCRs. Using the MIRA antigens, annotated TCRs were further analysed by specific ORF or by position within an ORF. Breadth was defined as annotated unique rearrangements over total unique productive rearrangements; depth was the summed frequency of those rearrangements. Group comparisons of TCR breadth used two-sided Wilcoxon rank-sum tests. TCRdb took this table from immuneACCESS and kept in-frame rearrangements with V and J called. Such tables lack part of the clones; where checked against another copy, unresolved V genes explain under half of the gap, and the rest is unexplained. The V and J calls and clone size are taken from that table; D and trimming were inferred from the DNA. For this sample the table gives some 450,000 clones, of which 80% to 95% were detected only once. Roughly 4.3% of the sample belongs to the ten largest clones.

The source material was peripheral blood, sampled in a trial of Ad26.COV2.S vaccine versus placebo. The chain is assembled from TRBV6-2 or TRBV6-3 and TRBJ2-3; 8 middle bases align to TRBD2. This receptor was taken from a person aged 18-60 years who received the Ad26.COV2.S COVID-19 vaccine or a placebo. The nucleotides read TGTGCCAGCAGTGGACGACTAGCGATGGTGGATACGCAGTATTTT. Translated, it gives CASSGRLAMVDTQYF.